Listed below are T cell receptor beta chains from one sample, sequenced in a study of cytomegalovirus exposure and HLA in healthy donors. Assay: immunoSEQ multiplex PCR; the TCRdb copy retains only in-frame clones and omits some. The sample carries about 94,000 clones, about four fifths recorded once. The sample consisted of PBMCs. The receptors were sampled from a middle-aged woman in good health and CMV-seronegative. CDR3s leave out the opening cysteine and the closing phenylalanine or tryptophan. Each record gives: V gene, J gene, CDR3 protein.

TRBV18	TRBJ1-2	ASSSTGALYGYT
TRBV7-6	TRBJ2-2	ASSPSQGTGELF
TRBV19	TRBJ2-7	ASSYSGQGITYEQY
TRBV5-4	TRBJ1-6	ASSLAPGPNSPLH
TRBV7-2	TRBJ2-5	ASSSFQETQY
TRBV30	TRBJ1-2	AWRSSGTYGYT
TRBV30	TRBJ2-1	AWSGDRGNDNEQF
TRBV2	TRBJ2-1	ASSRRAIGHNEQF
TRBV19	TRBJ2-7	ASSRLAGALYEQY
TRBV5-6	TRBJ2-1	ASSHRDSNEQF
TRBV4-2	TRBJ2-1	ASSQGGGGALNEQF
TRBV19	TRBJ1-5	ASTPPGTATSNQPQH